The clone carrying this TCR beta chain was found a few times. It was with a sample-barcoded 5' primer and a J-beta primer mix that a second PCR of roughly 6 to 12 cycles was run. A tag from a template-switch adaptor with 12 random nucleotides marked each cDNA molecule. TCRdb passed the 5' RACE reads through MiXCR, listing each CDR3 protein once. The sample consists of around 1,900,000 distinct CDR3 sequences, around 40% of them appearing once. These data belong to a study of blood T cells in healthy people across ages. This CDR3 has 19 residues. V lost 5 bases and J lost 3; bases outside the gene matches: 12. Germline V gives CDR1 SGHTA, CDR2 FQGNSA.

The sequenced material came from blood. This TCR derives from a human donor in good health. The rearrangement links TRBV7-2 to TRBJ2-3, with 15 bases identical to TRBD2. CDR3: CASSHRTSGGAFATDTQYF. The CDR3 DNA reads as TGTGCCAGCAGCCACCGGACTAGCGGGGGGGCCTTTGCGACAGATACGCAGTATTTT.